Listed below are T cell receptor beta chains from one sample, sequenced in a study of blood T cell repertoires in COVID-19. Some clones are missing from TCRdb's copy, which holds only in-frame ones; the method was immunoSEQ multiplex PCR. The sample lists roughly 230,000 clones, 65% to 85% seen once, with around 3.6% in the top ten. Sample: PBMCs or T cells enriched from blood (not recorded which). Receptor source: a man over 45 who had recovered from COVID-19. The conserved cysteine and the conserved F or W are not part of the CDR3 here. Fields, in order: V gene, CDR3 length, CDR3 protein.

V: TRBV11-2
length: 12
CDR3: ASTYGSGIYEQY

V: TRBV7-9
length: 12
CDR3: ASSSTGSNSPLH

V: TRBV10-3
length: 14
CDR3: AISESRTGRSYEQY

V: TRBV3-1/TRBV3-2
length: 11
CDR3: ASSQIRVTEAF

V: TRBV18
length: 14
CDR3: ASSSRVGPVDQPQH

V: TRBV5-1
length: 14
CDR3: ASSSSGTGNTGELF

V: TRBV25-1
length: 14
CDR3: ASTFAPGQGPTEAF

V: TRBV29-1
length: 8
CDR3: SVYGGELF

V: TRBV29-1
length: 13
CDR3: SVEDRGAADYEQY

V: TRBV5-8
length: 15
CDR3: ASSLVVGQGLNTEAF

V: TRBV6-5
length: 11
CDR3: ASPGQGAYEQY

V: TRBV19
length: 12
CDR3: ASKGQGQLAGQY

V: TRBV7-8
length: 14
CDR3: ASSSPPGTSAGAQY

V: TRBV19
length: 16
CDR3: ASSIDRWLAESTDTQY

V: TRBV6-5
length: 13
CDR3: ASNSRGQSLVGYT

V: TRBV20-1
length: 10
CDR3: SASRLATEQY

V: TRBV6-2/TRBV6-3
length: 14
CDR3: ASSSRDRVLRETQY

V: TRBV19
length: 13
CDR3: ASSYRDTLNNEQF

V: TRBV5-8
length: 6
CDR3: AGRGQF

V: TRBV30
length: 11
CDR3: AWNTGGHQPQH

V: TRBV28
length: 13
CDR3: ASSFSGVRGDTQY

V: TRBV7-3
length: 12
CDR3: ASRQSSGTYEQY

V: TRBV10-3
length: 13
CDR3: AISESRGVGGGYT

V: TRBV6-5
length: 12
CDR3: ASTAQGSGNTIY

V: TRBV24-1
length: 13
CDR3: ATSDPSGGTNEQF

V: TRBV3-1/TRBV3-2
length: 14
CDR3: ASSQTLAGTKNIQY

V: TRBV28
length: 13
CDR3: ASSFLGQGSEKLF

V: TRBV3-1/TRBV3-2
length: 13
CDR3: ASSHPTGGLVEQY

V: TRBV11-2
length: 13
CDR3: ASSSGTGGFQPQH

V: TRBV10-3
length: 12
CDR3: AISDRRYNSPLH

V: TRBV7-8
length: 11
CDR3: ASRDNLREELF

V: TRBV10-3
length: 15
CDR3: AISVYWQGPNTGELF

V: TRBV5-6
length: 13
CDR3: ASSLIRRSTDTQY